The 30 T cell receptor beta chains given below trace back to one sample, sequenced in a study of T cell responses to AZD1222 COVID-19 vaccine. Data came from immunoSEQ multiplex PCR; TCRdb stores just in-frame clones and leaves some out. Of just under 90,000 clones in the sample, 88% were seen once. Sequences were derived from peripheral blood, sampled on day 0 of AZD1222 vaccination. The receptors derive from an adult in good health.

Written as DNA, the CDR3 is TGTGCCAGCAGTGAAGCTTTCCGGGCTCGGCTGTTTTTT. Translation gives CASSEAFRARLFF. V gene TRBV6-1 combines with J gene TRBJ1-4; D remains ambiguous. The germline V gene encodes CDR1 MNHNS and CDR2 SASEGT. The germline V and J ends were trimmed by 0 bases and 14 bases, with 13 bases remaining between them. The CDR3 runs to 13 residues.

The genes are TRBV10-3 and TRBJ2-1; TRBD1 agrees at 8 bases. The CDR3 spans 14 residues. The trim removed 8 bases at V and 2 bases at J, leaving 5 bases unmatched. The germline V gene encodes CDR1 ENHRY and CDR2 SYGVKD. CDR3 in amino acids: CAIGTGAPYNEQFF. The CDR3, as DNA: TGTGCCATCGGGACAGGAGCACCCTACAATGAGCAGTTCTTC.

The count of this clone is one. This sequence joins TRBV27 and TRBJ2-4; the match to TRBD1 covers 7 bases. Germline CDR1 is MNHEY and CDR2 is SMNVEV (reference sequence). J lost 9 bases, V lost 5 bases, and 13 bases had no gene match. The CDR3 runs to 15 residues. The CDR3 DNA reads TGTGCCAGCAGTCCCCTGACAGGGCCCTCCCGCATTCAGTACTTC. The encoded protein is CASSPLTGPSRIQYF.

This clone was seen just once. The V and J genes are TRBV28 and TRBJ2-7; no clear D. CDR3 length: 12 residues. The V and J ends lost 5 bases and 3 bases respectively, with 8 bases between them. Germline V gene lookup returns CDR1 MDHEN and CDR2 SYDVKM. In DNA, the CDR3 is TGTGCCAGCAGTCATCCTAGCTACGAGCAGTACTTC. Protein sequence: CASSHPSYEQYF.

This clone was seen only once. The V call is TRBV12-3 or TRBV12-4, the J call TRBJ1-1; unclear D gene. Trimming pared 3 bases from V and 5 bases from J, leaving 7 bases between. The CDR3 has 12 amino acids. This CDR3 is CASSFGETEAFF. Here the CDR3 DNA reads TGTGCCAGCAGTTTCGGGGAAACTGAAGCTTTCTTT.

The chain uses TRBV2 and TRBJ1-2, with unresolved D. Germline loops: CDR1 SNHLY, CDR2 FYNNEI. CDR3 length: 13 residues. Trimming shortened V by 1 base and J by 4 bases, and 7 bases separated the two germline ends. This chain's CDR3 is CASSEGRGYGYTF. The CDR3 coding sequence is TGTGCCAGCAGTGAAGGGCGGGGCTATGGCTACACCTTC.

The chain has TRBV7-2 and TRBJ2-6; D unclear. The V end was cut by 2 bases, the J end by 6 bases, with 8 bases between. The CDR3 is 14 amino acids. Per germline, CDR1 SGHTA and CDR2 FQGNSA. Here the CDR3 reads CASSLPVLANVLTF. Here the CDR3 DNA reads TGTGCCAGCAGCTTACCCGTGTTGGCCAACGTCCTGACTTTC.

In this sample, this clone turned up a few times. The CDR3 region has the DNA TGTGCCAGCAGTCGGATGGCTAGCGGGACGAGCGAGCAGTACTTC. It codes for CASSRMASGTSEQYF. V usage is TRBV6-2 or TRBV6-3 and J usage is TRBJ2-7, with 9 bases fitting TRBD2. Germline assignment: CDR1 MNHEY and CDR2 SVGEGT. This CDR3 region has 15 residues. After removal of 5 bases from V and 6 bases from J, the junction contained 11 bases not matched to a gene.

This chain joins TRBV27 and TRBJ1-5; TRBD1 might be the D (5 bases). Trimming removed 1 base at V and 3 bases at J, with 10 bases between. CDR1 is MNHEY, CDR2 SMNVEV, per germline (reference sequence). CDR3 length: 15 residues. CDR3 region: CASSLWGRANQPQHF. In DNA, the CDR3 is TGTGCCAGCAGTTTATGGGGCCGGGCCAATCAGCCCCAGCATTTT.

The CDR3 DNA reads TGCAGCGTTGATTCCTTGGACAGCAGCTACACCTTC. It translates to CSVDSLDSSYTF. The genes are TRBV29-1 and TRBJ1-2; weak D call: TRBD1 (6 bases). The CDR3 sequence is 12 residues long. The V end was cut by 3 bases, the J end by 9 bases, with 14 bases between. Looked up from germline, CDR1 is SQVTM and CDR2 is ANQGSEA.

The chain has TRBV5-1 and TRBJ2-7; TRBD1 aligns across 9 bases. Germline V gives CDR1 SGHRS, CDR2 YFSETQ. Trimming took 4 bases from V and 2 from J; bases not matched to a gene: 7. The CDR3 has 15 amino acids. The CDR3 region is CASSIGQGQAYEQYF. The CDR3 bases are TGCGCCAGCAGCATAGGACAGGGGCAAGCCTACGAGCAGTACTTC.

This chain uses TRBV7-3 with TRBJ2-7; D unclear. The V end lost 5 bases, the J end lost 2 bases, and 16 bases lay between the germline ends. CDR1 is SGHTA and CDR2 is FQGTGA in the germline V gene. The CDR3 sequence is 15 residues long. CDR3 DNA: TGTGCCAGCAGCCCCCGCCCAGGACCGACCTACGAGCAGTACTTC. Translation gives CASSPRPGPTYEQYF.

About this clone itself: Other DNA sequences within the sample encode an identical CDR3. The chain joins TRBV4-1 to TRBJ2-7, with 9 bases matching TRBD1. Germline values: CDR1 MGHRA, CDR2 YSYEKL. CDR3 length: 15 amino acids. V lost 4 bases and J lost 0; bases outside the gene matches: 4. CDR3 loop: CASSRGTGLSYEQYF. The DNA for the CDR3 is TGCGCCAGCAGCCGAGGGACAGGGCTCTCCTACGAGCAGTACTTC.

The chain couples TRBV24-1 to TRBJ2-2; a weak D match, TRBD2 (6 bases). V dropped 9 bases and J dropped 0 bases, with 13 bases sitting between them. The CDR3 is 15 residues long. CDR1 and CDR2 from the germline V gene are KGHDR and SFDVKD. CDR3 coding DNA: TGTGCCACCCGCCCCGGGAGCGCGAACACCGGGGAGCTGTTTTTT. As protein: CATRPGSANTGELFF.

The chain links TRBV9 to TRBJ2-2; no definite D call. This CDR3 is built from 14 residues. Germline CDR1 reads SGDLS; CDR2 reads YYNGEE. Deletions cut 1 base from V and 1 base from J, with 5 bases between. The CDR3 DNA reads TGTGCCAGCAGCGTACTAGAGAACACCGGGGAGCTGTTTTTT. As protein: CASSVLENTGELFF.

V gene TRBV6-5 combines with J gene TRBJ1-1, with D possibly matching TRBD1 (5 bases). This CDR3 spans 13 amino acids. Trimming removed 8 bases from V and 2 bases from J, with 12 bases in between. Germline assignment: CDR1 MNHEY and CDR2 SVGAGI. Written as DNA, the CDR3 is TGTGCCAGCGGACGGGACGAAAACACTGAAGCTTTCTTT. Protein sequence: CASGRDENTEAFF.

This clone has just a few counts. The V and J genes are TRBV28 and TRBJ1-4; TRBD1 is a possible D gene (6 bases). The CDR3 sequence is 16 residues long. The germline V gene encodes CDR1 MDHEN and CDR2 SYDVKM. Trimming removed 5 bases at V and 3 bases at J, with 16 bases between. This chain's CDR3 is CASSTNREGSNEKLFF. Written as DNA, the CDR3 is TGTGCCAGCAGTACTAACAGGGAAGGGTCTAATGAAAAACTGTTTTTT.

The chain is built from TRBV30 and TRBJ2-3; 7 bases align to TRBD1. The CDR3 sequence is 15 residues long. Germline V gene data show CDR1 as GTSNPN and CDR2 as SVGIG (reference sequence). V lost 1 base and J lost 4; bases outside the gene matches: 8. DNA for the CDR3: TGTGCCTGGAGTGCAGGGGGATTGGGCCCAGATACGCAGTATTTT. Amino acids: CAWSAGGLGPDTQYF.

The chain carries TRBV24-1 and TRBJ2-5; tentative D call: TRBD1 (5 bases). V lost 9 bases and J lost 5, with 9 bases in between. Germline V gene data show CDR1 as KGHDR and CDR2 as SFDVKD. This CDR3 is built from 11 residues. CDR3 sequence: CATEQGETQYF. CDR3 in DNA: TGTGCCACCGAGCAGGGCGAGACCCAGTACTTC.

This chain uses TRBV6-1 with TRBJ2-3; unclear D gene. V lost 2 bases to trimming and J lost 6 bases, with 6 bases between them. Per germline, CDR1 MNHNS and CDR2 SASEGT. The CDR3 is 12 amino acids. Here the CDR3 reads CASSEYLDTQYF. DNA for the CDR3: TGTGCCAGCAGTGAATATTTGGATACGCAGTATTTT.

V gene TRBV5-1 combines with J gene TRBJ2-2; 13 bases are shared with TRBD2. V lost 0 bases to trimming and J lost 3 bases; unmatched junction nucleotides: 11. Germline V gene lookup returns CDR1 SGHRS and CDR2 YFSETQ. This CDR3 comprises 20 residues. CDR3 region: CASSLGPGLAGSGDTGELFF. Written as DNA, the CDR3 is TGCGCCAGCAGCTTGGGGCCGGGACTAGCGGGATCCGGGGACACCGGGGAGCTGTTTTTT.

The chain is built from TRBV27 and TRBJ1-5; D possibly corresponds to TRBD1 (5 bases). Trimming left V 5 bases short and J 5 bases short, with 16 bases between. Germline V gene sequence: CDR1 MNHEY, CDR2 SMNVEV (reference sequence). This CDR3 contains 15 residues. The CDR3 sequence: CASSLEGAMDQPQHF. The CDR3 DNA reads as TGTGCCAGCAGTCTGGAAGGGGCGATGGATCAGCCCCAGCATTTT.

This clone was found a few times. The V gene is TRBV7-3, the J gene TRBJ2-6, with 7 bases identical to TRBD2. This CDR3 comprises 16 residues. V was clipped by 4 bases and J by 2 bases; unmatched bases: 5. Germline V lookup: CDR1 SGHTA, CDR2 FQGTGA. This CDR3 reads CASSSSGGTGANVLTF. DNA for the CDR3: TGTGCCAGCAGCTCCTCCGGGGGGACTGGGGCCAACGTCCTGACTTTC.

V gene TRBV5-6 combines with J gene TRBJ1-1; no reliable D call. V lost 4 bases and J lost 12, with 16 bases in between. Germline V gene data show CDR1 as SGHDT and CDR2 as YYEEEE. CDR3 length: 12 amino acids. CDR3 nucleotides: TGTGCCAGCAGCCCGGGAGCACAGATCCCTTTCTTT. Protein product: CASSPGAQIPFF.

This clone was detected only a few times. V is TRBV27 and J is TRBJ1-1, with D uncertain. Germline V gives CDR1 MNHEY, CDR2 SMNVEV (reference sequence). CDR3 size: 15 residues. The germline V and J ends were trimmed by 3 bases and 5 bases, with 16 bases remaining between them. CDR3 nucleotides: TGTGCCAGCAGTTTTACAGCCCTGAACATGACTGAAGCTTTCTTT. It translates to CASSFTALNMTEAFF.

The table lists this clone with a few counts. Here the CDR3 DNA reads TGTGCCAGCTCAGGACAGGGAGGGGAGCAGTACTTC. Translation gives CASSGQGGEQYF. This chain connects TRBV18 to TRBJ2-7, with D possibly TRBD1 on 8 matching bases. The V gene lost 5 bases and the J gene lost 7 bases, with 12 bases spanning the gap. The CDR3 covers 12 residues. CDR1 and CDR2 from the germline V gene are KGHSH and LQKENI. The whole variable domain, remainder taken from reference TRBV18 and TRBJ2-7, is NAGVMQNPRHLVRRRGQEARLRCSPMKGHSHVYWYRQLPEEGLKFMVYLQKENIIDESGMPKERFSAEFPKEGPSILRIQQVVRGDSAAYFCASSGQGGEQYFGPGTRLTVT.

The CDR3 loop reads CAISRQGDGYEQYF. CDR3 coding DNA: TGTGCCATCAGCAGACAGGGAGATGGCTACGAGCAGTACTTC. The chain carries TRBV10-3 and TRBJ2-7, with TRBD1 identical over 7 bases. Per germline, CDR1 ENHRY and CDR2 SYGVKD. This CDR3 is built from 14 residues. Trimming removed 6 bases from V and 3 bases from J; junction bases left unmatched: 8.

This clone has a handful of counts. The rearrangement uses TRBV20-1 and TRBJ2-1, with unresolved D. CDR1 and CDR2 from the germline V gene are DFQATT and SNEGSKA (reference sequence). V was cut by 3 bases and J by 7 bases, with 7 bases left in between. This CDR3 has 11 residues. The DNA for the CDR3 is TGCAGTGCTAGTCACGGGAATGAGCAGTTCTTC. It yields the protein CSASHGNEQFF.

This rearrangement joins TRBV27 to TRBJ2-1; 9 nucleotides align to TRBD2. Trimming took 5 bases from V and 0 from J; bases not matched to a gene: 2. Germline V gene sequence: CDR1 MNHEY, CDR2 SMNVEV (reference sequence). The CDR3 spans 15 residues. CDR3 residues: CASSVSGSSYNEQFF. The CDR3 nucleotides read TGTGCCAGCAGTGTTAGCGGGAGCTCCTACAATGAGCAGTTCTTC.

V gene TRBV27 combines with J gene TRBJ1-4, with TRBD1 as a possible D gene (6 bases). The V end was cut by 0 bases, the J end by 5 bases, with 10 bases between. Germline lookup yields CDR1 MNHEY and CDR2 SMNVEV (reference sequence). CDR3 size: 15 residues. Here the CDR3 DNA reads TGTGCCAGCAGTTTATCGCCAGGGGAGAATGAAAAACTGTTTTTT. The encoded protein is CASSLSPGENEKLFF. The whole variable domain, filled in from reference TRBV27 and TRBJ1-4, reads EAQVTQNPRYLITVTGKKLTVTCSQNMNHEYMSWYRQDPGLGLRQIYYSMNVEVTDKGDVPEGYKVSRKEKRNFPLILESPSPNQTSLYFCASSLSPGENEKLFFGSGTQLSVL.